This TCR beta chain was recovered during a study of OX40 agonist ivuxolimab in advanced cancers. At the level of the study: Hepatocellular carcinoma, melanoma, renal cell or head and neck cancer was diagnosed in the dose-escalation patients.

Individuals having autoimmune disease history or systemic immunosuppression were not enrolled. Germline V gene lookup returns CDR1 SGHRS and CDR2 YFSETQ. The CDR3 runs to 15 residues. V was clipped by 2 bases and J by 1 base; unmatched bases: 0. Libraries were prepared by immunoSEQ multiplex PCR; TCRdb keeps only in-frame clonotypes and omits some of them. This sample has 77,000 or so clones, with under 85% found just once. Study-level points and caveats: CD8+ T cells averaged more expanded clones than CD4+.

Notes on this clone: Antigen: not known.

The V call is TRBV5-1, the J call TRBJ2-2; 9 positions agree with TRBD2. The sample in question was CD4+ or CD8+ T cells sorted from blood, obtained in a trial of the OX40 agonist ivuxolimab. This receptor was identified in an adult with an advanced solid tumor such as melanoma, head and neck, liver or kidney cancer. Written as DNA, the CDR3 is TGCGCCAGCAGCTTTAGCGGGGGGAACACCGGGGAGCTGTTTTTT. Residues: CASSFSGGNTGELFF.